This T cell receptor beta chain was profiled in a study of T cell responses to AZD1222 COVID-19 vaccine. Study information: Analysis merged second doses at about 4 or about 12 weeks. Study results and limitations: Of spike-specific TCRs, nearly half reportedly target regions left unmutated in variants. Rises in breadth and depth of Spike-specific TCRs came after two AZD1222 doses.

Points on this clone: Its antigen is not known.

The method was immunoSEQ multiplex PCR; TCRdb's version includes in-frame clones alone and lacks a portion of them. The sample includes tens of thousands of clones, about 89% of them seen just once. The V and J ends lost 0 bases and 6 bases respectively, with 3 bases between them. This CDR3 is 11 amino acids long. The receptor was isolated from an adult in good health. The source was peripheral blood, collected on day 0 of AZD1222 vaccination. This chain uses TRBV12-3 or TRBV12-4 with TRBJ2-7; no definite D call. This CDR3 is CASSLAREQYF. CDR3 sequence (DNA): TGTGCCAGCAGTTTAGCGCGCGAGCAGTACTTC.